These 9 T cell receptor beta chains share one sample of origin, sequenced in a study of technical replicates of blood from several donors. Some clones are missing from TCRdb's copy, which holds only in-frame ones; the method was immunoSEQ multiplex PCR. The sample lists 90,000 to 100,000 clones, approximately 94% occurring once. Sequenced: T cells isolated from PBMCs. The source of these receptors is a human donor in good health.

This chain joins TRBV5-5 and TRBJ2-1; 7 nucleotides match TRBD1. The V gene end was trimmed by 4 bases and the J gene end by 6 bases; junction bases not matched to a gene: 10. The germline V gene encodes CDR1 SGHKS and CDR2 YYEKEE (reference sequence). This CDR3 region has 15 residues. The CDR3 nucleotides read TGTGCCAGCAGCCAGGGACAGATTAAGGCCAATGAGCAGTTCTTC. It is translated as CASSQGQIKANEQFF. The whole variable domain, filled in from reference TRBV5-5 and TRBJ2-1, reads DAGVTQSPTHLIKTRGQQVTLRCSPISGHKSVSWYQQVLGQGPQFIFQYYEKEERGRGNFPDRFSARQFPNYSSELNVNALLLGDSALYLCASSQGQIKANEQFFGPGTRLTVL.

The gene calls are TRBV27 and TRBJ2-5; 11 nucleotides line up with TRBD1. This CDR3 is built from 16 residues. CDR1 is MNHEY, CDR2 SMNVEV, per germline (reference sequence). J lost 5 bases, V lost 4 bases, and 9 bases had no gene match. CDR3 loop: CASSSLGQGAWETQYF. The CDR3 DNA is TGTGCCAGCAGTTCTCTAGGACAGGGGGCTTGGGAGACCCAGTACTTC.

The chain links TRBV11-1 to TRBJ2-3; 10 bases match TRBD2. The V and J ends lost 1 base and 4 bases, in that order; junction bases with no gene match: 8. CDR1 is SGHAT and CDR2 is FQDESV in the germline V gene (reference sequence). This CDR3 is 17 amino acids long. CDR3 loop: CASSLGGLAGVSDTQYF. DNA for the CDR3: TGTGCCAGCAGCTTAGGTGGGCTAGCGGGAGTCTCAGATACGCAGTATTTT. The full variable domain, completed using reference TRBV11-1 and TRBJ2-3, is EAEVAQSPRYKITEKSQAVAFWCDPISGHATLYWYRQILGQGPELLVQFQDESVVDDSQLPKDRFSAERLKGVDSTLKIQPAELGDSAMYLCASSLGGLAGVSDTQYFGPGTRLTVL.

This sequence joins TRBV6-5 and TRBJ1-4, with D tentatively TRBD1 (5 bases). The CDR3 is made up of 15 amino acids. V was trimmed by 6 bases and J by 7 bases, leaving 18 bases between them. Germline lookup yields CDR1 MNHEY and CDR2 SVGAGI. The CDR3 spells CASSSLPGESEKLFF. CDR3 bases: TGTGCCAGCAGCTCACTCCCGGGGGAAAGTGAAAAACTGTTTTTT.

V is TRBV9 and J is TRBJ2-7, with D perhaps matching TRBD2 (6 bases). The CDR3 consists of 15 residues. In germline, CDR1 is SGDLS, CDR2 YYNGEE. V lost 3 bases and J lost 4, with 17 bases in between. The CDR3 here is CASSATGSPAYEQYF. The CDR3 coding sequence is TGTGCCAGCAGCGCCACCGGGAGCCCGGCTTACGAGCAGTACTTC.

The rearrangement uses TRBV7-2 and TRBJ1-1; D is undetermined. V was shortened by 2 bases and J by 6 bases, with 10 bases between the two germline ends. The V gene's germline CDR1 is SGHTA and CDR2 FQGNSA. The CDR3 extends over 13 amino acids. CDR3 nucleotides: TGTGCCAGCAGCTTATGGAGGGTCTCTGAAGCTTTCTTT. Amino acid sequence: CASSLWRVSEAFF.

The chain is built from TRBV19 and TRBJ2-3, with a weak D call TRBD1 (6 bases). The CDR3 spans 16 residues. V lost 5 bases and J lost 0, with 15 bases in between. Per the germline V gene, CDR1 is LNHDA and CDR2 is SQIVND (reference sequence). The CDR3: CASSPNRDTSTDTQYF. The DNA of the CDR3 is TGTGCCAGTAGTCCAAACCGGGACACCAGCACAGATACGCAGTATTTT.

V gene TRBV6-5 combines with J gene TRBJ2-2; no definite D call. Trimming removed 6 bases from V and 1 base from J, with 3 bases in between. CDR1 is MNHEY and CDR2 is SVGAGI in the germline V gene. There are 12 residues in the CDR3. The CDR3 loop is CASRQNTGELFF. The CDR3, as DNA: TGTGCCAGCAGACAGAACACCGGGGAGCTGTTTTTT.

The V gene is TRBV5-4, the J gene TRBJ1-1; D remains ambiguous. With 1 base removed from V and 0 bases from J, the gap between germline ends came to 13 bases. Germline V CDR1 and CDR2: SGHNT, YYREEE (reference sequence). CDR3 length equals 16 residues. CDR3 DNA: TGTGCCAGCAGCTTGACCCCACAACCAATGAACACTGAAGCTTTCTTT. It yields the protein CASSLTPQPMNTEAFF.